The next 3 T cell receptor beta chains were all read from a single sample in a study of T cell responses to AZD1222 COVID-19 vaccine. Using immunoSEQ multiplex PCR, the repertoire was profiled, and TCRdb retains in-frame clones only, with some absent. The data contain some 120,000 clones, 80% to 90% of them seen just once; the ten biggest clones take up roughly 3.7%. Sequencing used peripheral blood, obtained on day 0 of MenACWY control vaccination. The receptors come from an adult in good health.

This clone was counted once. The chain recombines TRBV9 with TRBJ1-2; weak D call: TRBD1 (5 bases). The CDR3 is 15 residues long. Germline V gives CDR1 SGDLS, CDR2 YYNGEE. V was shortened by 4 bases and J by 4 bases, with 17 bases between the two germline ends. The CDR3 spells CASSPAGGVSYGYTF. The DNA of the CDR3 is TGTGCCAGCAGCCCAGCGGGAGGGGTATCCTATGGCTACACCTTC. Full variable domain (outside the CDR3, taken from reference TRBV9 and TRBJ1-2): DSGVTQTPKHLITATGQRVTLRCSPRSGDLSVYWYQQSLDQGLQFLIQYYNGEERAKGNILERFSAQQFPDLHSELNLSSLELGDSALYFCASSPAGGVSYGYTFGSGTRLTVV.

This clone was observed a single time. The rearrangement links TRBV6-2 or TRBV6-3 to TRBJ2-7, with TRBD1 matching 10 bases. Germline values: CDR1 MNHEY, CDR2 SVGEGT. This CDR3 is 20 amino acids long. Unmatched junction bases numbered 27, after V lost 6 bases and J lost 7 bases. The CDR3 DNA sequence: TGTGCCAGCAGCCCGGACAGGGGGGGGCTCACCGGGACTAGTAAAGTGGAGCAGTACTTC. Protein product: CASSPDRGGLTGTSKVEQYF.

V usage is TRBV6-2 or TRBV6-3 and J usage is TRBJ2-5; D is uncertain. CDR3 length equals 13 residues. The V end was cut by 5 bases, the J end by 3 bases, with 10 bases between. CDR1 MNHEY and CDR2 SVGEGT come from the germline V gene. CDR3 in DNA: TGTGCCAGCAGTGGATATCGAGAAGAGACCCAGTACTTC. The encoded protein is CASSGYREETQYF.